The clone carrying this T cell receptor beta chain was seen more than once but under ten times. Its specificity is unknown. V was clipped by 3 bases and J by 0 bases, with 12 bases between them. The CDR3 sequence is 16 residues long. TCRdb itself ran the 5' RACE reads through MiXCR, one entry per CDR3 protein. Of 250,000 to 350,000 distinct CDR3 sequences listed, about 8.3% are singletons. These data belong to a study of identical twins. General observations from the study: Beta clonotypes that were abundant in cord blood contained fewer insertions, a pattern absent from memory repertoires. Analyses of zero insertions could, in part, be confounded by invariant MAIT and iNKT cells. The study found weaker excess twin sharing in beta out-of-frame sequences.

Healthy Caucasians made up all donors. The data were also submitted as part of a second study, on yellow fever vaccine responses in identical twins.

The sequencing input was memory (CD45RO+) T cells sorted from blood. V and J are TRBV12-3 or TRBV12-4 and TRBJ1-5; D not certain. This sequence originates from a woman aged 18-29 years in good health. The DNA of the CDR3 is TGTGCCAGCAGTTTTAGGGTAACCTATAGCAATCAGCCCCAGCATTTT. The encoded protein is CASSFRVTYSNQPQHF.